This TCR beta chain derives from a study of spatial heterogeneity in lung cancer. As for the study in general: Each distinct TCR and UMI combination averaged more than ten appearances in raw reads.

From the 5' RACE reads, TCRdb called clonotypes with MiXCR, one entry per CDR3 protein. Of 60,000 or so distinct CDR3 sequences detected, about 6.3% appear once; the ten largest clones hold approximately 14%. Time point in this sample: sample taken at primary tumor resection. The donor population consisted of some 72 patients with untreated, early-stage non-small cell lung cancer. Unsorted whole RNA samples from tumor, nontumor lung or frozen PBMC were sequenced. This clonotype was seen repeatedly, ten times or more. The antigen is unknown. The CDR3 consists of 15 residues. From germline, CDR1 is SGHTA and CDR2 FQGNSA. The junction had 5 bases not matched to a gene; V was cut back by 6 bases and J by 1 base. Study results and caveats: Among blood samples, ubiquitous expanded tumor TCRs appeared more at resection than at follow-up.

This receptor was identified in a female donor with early-stage non-small cell lung cancer. The source material was PBMCs, sampled at surgery. The chain combines TRBV7-2 with TRBJ2-3; TRBD2 matches 9 bases. CDR3 nucleotides: TGTGCCAGCAGTCCTCGACTAGCGGGCACAGATACGCAGTATTTT. As protein: CASSPRLAGTDTQYF.